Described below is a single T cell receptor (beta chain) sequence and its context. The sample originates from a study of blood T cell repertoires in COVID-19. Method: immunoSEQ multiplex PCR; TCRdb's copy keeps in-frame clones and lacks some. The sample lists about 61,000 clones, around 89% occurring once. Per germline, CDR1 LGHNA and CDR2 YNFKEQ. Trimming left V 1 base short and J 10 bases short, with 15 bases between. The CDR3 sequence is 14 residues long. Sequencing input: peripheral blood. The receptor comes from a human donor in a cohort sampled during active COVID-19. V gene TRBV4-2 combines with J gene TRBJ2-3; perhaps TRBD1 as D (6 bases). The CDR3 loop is CASSQGLVGGAQYF. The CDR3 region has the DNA TGTGCCAGCAGCCAAGGGCTAGTAGGGGGTGCGCAGTATTTT.